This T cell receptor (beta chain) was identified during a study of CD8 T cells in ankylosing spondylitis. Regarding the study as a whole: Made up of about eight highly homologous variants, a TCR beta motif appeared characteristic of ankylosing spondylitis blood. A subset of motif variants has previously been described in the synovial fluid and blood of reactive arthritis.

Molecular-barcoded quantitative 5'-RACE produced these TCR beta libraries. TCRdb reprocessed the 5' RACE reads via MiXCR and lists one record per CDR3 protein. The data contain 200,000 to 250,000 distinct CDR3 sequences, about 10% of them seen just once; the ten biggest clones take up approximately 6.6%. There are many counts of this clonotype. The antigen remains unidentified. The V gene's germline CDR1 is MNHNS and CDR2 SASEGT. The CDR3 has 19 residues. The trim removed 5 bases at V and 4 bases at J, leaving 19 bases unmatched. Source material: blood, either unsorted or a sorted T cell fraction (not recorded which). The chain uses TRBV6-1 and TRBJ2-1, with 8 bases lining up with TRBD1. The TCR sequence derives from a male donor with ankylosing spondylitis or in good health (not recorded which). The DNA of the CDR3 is TGTGCCAGCAGTACGCCGGGACAGGTTTTACCCTGGGCTTACAATGAGCAGTTCTTC. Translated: CASSTPGQVLPWAYNEQFF.